This T cell receptor beta chain was captured in a study of tumor-infiltrating lymphocytes in primary liver carcinoma. Whole-study context: Both sexes were represented among patients, who were 30 to 69 years old. Samples produced roughly 3.65 to 7.5 million productive TCRbeta reads, comparable across tissue types. Study-wide results and caveats: The overlap of tumor-adjacent and tumor-blood pairs was smaller than that of tumor region pairs.

The roughly 19-32 mg bulk tissue piece was not sorted before simultaneous RNA and DNA extraction. Priming with a constant-region primer yielded TCR beta cDNA from about 450 ng total RNA. Three nested multiplex PCR rounds, a slightly modified ARM-PCR method, built the TCR beta libraries. Use of TRBV1-TRBV30 forward primers with a C-beta reverse primer characterized the first two PCR rounds, which lasted nine to eleven cycles each. One entry per CDR3 protein results from TCRdb running MiXCR on the multiplex PCR reads. The sample carries some 40,000 distinct CDR3 sequences, roughly 74% recorded once. Germline V gives CDR1 SGHRS, CDR2 YFSETQ. The CDR3 spans 13 residues. About this clonotype itself: Its antigen is unknown. This clone may be a read error of a much larger clone one base away.

Sequencing was done on a sample of tumor-adjacent normal liver tissue. The chain carries TRBV5-1 and TRBJ2-7; 11 bases fit TRBD1. This receptor was obtained from a man aged 40-49 years with primary liver carcinoma and hepatitis B virus infection. CDR3 DNA sequence: TGCGTCAGCAGCTTGGACAGGGGGCACGAGCAGTACTTC. Translating it yields CVSSLDRGHEQYF.